Here is one T cell receptor beta chain with its context. Profiled with immunoSEQ multiplex PCR; TCRdb holds only in-frame clones, not every one. Counted here are fewer than 250,000 clones, roughly four fifths occurring once; the ten biggest clones make up approximately 8%. The data originate from a study of blood T cell repertoires in COVID-19. For the study at large: The study drew acute and convalescent COVID-19 samples from the United States, Italy and Spain.

The CDR3 totals 12 residues. Between the trimmed V and J ends, which lost 6 bases and 9 bases, there was a span of 12 bases. This clonotype was obtained from a woman aged 45-65 years with active or convalescent COVID-19. The sequencing input was peripheral blood. The chain has TRBV12-3 or TRBV12-4 and TRBJ2-1; the D is unclear. CDR3 sequence: CASRYSPGEQFF. In DNA, the CDR3 is TGTGCCAGCAGATACTCGCCGGGTGAGCAGTTCTTC.